One T cell receptor beta chain is described in this entry. It has no known antigen specificity. No per-base quality is available; no much larger clone lies one base away. From a lookup of the germline V gene, CDR1 and CDR2 are SNHLY and FYNNEI. Trimming costs V 5 bases and J 0 bases, and their ends lie 17 bases apart. CDR3 length: 16 amino acids, cysteine to phenylalanine. Kept here is only the CDR3 DNA, which spans 48 bases and is read in frame from base 1. Preparation of the library involved 5' RACE. The instrument given in TCRdb is Illumina HiSeq 2500. A second 7 to 11 cycle PCR used a sample-barcoded 5' primer and a J-beta primer mix. A template-switch 5' adaptor carrying 12 random nucleotides introduced a unique molecular identifier onto each TCR beta cDNA molecule. At least 3 million CDR3-containing paired-end reads were obtained from each sample. First-strand cDNA was synthesized from all RNA with the Mint cDNA synthesis kit, primed by a TRBC-specific oligonucleotide. All cDNA was treated with uracil-DNA glycosylase and then went through a first 18-cycle PCR with the universal primers M1SS and BC2_uni_R. Per the source publication's procedure: Normalization of each sample was performed by random selection of 1 million high-quality reads, each carrying a distinct molecular identifier. Reads sharing molecular identifiers were discarded rather than binned into consensus sequences. CDR3 identification, clonotype clustering and error correction used MiTCR with a Q25 quality threshold and the strictest error-elimination algorithm. Lower-bound total TCR beta diversity was estimated with a nonparametric unseen species model using Euler transformation. TCRdb trimmed public reads at Q25 via fastp, called clones via MiXCR and kept in-frame beta chains. Rows with a matching CDR3 protein are joined into one entry that keeps the most common DNA and genes. The V and J calls follow TCRdb's processing rather than the paper's. In all, the sample holds about 640,000 distinct CDR3 sequences, and about 53% of those were seen once. In total, the top ten clones hold approximately 40% of the sample.

Donors were a few dozen systemically healthy Caucasian individuals from Russia aged roughly 6 to 100 years. Around 10 milliliters of peripheral blood were collected from each donor into EDTA-treated Vacutainer tubes. PBMCs were isolated by Ficoll-Paque density-gradient centrifugation, with at least 6.5 million obtained per sample. Total RNA was extracted from PBMCs with Trizol reagent, with at least 6 micrograms obtained per sample. Naive CD45RAhigh/CD27high T cell percentages were measured by flow cytometry on a PBMC aliquot from every donor. These data belong to a study of blood T cells in healthy people across ages (dated by TCRdb to the mid-2010s). About the investigation overall: In model experiments, template switching captured roughly one uniquely barcoded TCR beta cDNA molecule for every two T cells. The study measured age-related changes in TCR beta repertoire diversity using deep sequencing normalized with unique cDNA molecular identifiers. The donors were split into four age groups: young (average around 17 years), middle-aged (39), aged (roughly 68) and long-lived (approximately 80). To avoid experimental bias, donors of different ages were spread randomly across the sequencing lanes. Two additional independent replicas of 1 million unique cDNA reads from the same blood draw were analyzed for two donors (one aged 18 to 30 and one aged 80 or older). On the study overall, not on this receptor specifically: Observed TCR beta diversity per million T cells fell roughly linearly with age, and a significant reduction was already apparent by age roughly 40. Compared with the aged group, the long-lived group had more naive CD4+ T cells, fewer expanded clones and increased TCR diversity, a pattern suggesting age selection. Since profiling was done on bulk unsorted PBMCs, naive and antigen-experienced compartments could not be conclusively compared. Because the CMV infection status of the donors was unknown, age-related changes in expanded clonotypes may potentially have been confounded. There was a strong correlation between observed TCR beta diversity and the percentage of naive T cells measured by flow cytometry. Estimates of total diversity based on one million sequenced T cells were considered lower bounds and underestimates.

Rearrangement joined TRBV2 to TRBJ2-7; confidence is insufficient to name the D gene. Material: blood. The clonotype was recovered from a man aged 60 to 75 in good health. The CDR3 reads CASSSSGSRGSYEQYF. At the DNA level, the sequence is TGTGCCAGCAGTTCCTCTGGAAGCAGAGGCTCCTACGAGCAGTACTTC.